This is a list of T cell receptor beta chains from one sample in a study of human T cells and chemical hapten exposure. MiXCR, run by TCRdb on the RACE reads, gives a single entry per CDR3 protein. This table holds around 150,000 distinct CDR3 sequences, 14% found once. The sequencing here drew on whole blood, taken in connection with sensitization to the hapten diphenylcyclopropenone (DPC). The source is a woman in her 30s with alopecia areata. Some clones in this sample may be carry-over from other donors' samples. Each CDR3 is given with its conserved first and last residue. D genes are given only for firm matches. Size tells how often a clone was seen (once, few, many) or the class of an expanded clone, and some rows leave it out.

D,V,size,J,CDR3,DNA
TRBD2,TRBV28,.,TRBJ2-5,CASREREAQETQYF,TGTGCCAGCAGAGAGCGGGAGGCACAAGAGACCCAGTACTTC
.,TRBV6-5,.,TRBJ2-5,CASSYSSSARETQYF,TGTGCCAGCAGTTACTCGTCCTCGGCCAGGGAGACCCAGTACTTC
TRBD1,TRBV28,few,TRBJ2-5,CASSSMDRGQEETQYF,TGTGCCAGCAGCTCCATGGACAGGGGGCAGGAAGAGACCCAGTACTTC
TRBD1,TRBV10-3,few,TRBJ1-1,CAISEPGQGRTEAFF,TGTGCCATCAGTGAGCCGGGACAGGGGCGAACTGAAGCTTTCTTT
TRBD1,TRBV7-9,many,TRBJ1-6,CASSHNRGSSSPLHF,TGTGCCAGCAGTCATAACAGGGGTTCTAGTTCACCCCTCCACTTT
.,TRBV7-2,few,TRBJ1-5,CASSPQTNSNQPQHF,TGTGCCAGCAGTCCACAGACAAATAGCAATCAGCCCCAGCATTTT
TRBD1,TRBV7-8,.,TRBJ2-3,CASSFQRGPGRTDTQYF,TGTGCCAGCAGCTTCCAGAGGGGGCCAGGCCGCACAGATACGCAGTATTTT
.,TRBV7-2,.,TRBJ1-5,CASSLGGRGSGQPQHF,TGTGCCAGCAGCTTAGGTGGGAGGGGATCTGGTCAGCCCCAGCATTTT
TRBD1,TRBV7-6,few,TRBJ2-7,CASSPLQGVQNYEQYF,TGTGCCAGCAGCCCCTTACAGGGGGTCCAGAACTACGAGCAGTACTTC
.,TRBV4-1,.,TRBJ2-2,CASSHDAGTGELFF,TGCGCCAGCAGCCATGATGCGGGCACCGGGGAGCTGTTTTTT
.,TRBV25-1,.,TRBJ2-7,CASSEGRAEQYF,TGTGCCAGCAGTGAGGGGCGTGCCGAGCAGTACTTC
TRBD1,TRBV27,.,TRBJ2-1,CASSGPGQRYNEQFF,TGTGCCAGCAGTGGTCCGGGACAGCGTTACAATGAGCAGTTCTTC
.,TRBV4-2,few,TRBJ1-1,CASSQDRQAMNTEAFF,TGTGCCAGCAGCCAAGATCGCCAGGCGATGAACACTGAAGCTTTCTTT
.,TRBV7-8,.,TRBJ2-3,CASTTSLTDTQYF,TGTGCCAGCACGACTAGTTTGACAGATACGCAGTATTTT
.,TRBV15,.,TRBJ1-5,CATSRDLDGGGPQHF,TGTGCCACCAGCAGAGATCTCGATGGCGGGGGGCCCCAGCATTTT
.,TRBV10-3,.,TRBJ1-2,CATEPGRSNYGYTF,TGTGCCACCGAACCAGGGCGAAGTAACTATGGCTACACCTTC
.,TRBV7-6,.,TRBJ2-1,CASSLAYLDYNEQFF,TGTGCCAGCAGCTTAGCATATCTTGATTACAATGAGCAGTTCTTC
.,TRBV12-3/TRBV12-4,many,TRBJ1-4,CASSLATNEKLFF,TGTGCCAGCAGTTTGGCAACTAATGAAAAACTGTTTTTT
TRBD2,TRBV7-8,few,TRBJ2-7,CASSSLAGAYEQYF,TGTGCCAGCAGCTCTCTAGCGGGAGCCTACGAGCAGTACTTC
TRBD1,TRBV28,.,TRBJ2-7,CASSLTKGQAGEQYF,TGTGCCAGCAGTTTAACCAAGGGACAGGCCGGCGAGCAGTACTTC
.,TRBV6-1,.,TRBJ1-5,CASSEAAQSQHF,TGTGCCAGCAGTGAAGCGGCCCAATCCCAGCATTTT
TRBD2,TRBV14,.,TRBJ2-2,CASSQRLAANTGELFF,TGTGCCAGCAGCCAGCGACTAGCGGCGAACACCGGGGAGCTGTTTTTT
TRBD1,TRBV27,.,TRBJ1-2,CASSLSWTGNNYGYTF,TGTGCCAGCAGTTTATCGTGGACAGGGAATAACTATGGCTACACCTTC
.,TRBV5-1,few,TRBJ2-5,CASSKDSTEETQYF,TGCGCCAGCAGCAAGGACAGTACCGAAGAGACCCAGTACTTC
.,TRBV25-1,few,TRBJ1-3,CASSRLSGNTIYF,TGTGCCAGCAGTCGGCTCTCTGGAAACACCATATATTTT
.,TRBV12-3/TRBV12-4,.,TRBJ2-1,CASRHGSGAHEQFF,TGTGCCAGCAGGCATGGGTCGGGGGCCCATGAGCAGTTCTTC
.,TRBV29-1,.,TRBJ2-7,CSVEGRGDEQYF,TGCAGCGTTGAAGGTAGGGGAGACGAGCAGTACTTC
TRBD2,TRBV3-1,.,TRBJ2-4,CASSQVPLAGNIQYF,TGTGCCAGCAGCCAAGTACCACTAGCGGGAAACATTCAGTACTTC
.,TRBV28,few,TRBJ1-1,CASSTPHGPNTEAFF,TGTGCCAGCAGTACCCCTCATGGCCCGAACACTGAAGCTTTCTTT
TRBD2,TRBV6-2/TRBV6-3,many,TRBJ2-7,CASSWTSGYEQYF,TGTGCCAGCAGTTGGACTAGCGGTTACGAGCAGTACTTC
.,TRBV27,once,TRBJ2-5,CASSLVLGRQETQYF,TGTGCCAGCAGTTTAGTATTGGGCCGCCAAGAGACCCAGTACTTC
TRBD1,TRBV4-3,few,TRBJ1-1,CASSQVGQGAPKAFF,TGCGCCAGCAGCCAAGTAGGCCAGGGGGCGCCTAAGGCTTTCTTT
.,TRBV3-1,.,TRBJ1-2,CASSPTEDYGYTF,TGTGCCAGCAGCCCGACAGAAGACTATGGCTACACCTTC
TRBD1,TRBV7-2,.,TRBJ1-3,CASSIRGQGLTSGNTIYF,TGTGCCAGCAGCATTAGGGGACAGGGTTTAACTTCGGGAAACACCATATATTTT
.,TRBV21-1,few,TRBJ2-7,CASSQGLPGHPRGAGSYEQYF,TGTGCCAGCAGCCAGGGGCTTCCGGGACACCCCCGGGGAGCCGGCTCCTACGAGCAGTACTTC
TRBD1,TRBV5-1,many,TRBJ1-1,CASSSDRVNTEAFF,TGCGCCAGCAGCTCGGACAGGGTGAACACTGAAGCTTTCTTT
.,TRBV29-1,.,TRBJ2-6,CSVPGEAGANVLTF,TGCAGCGTACCGGGGGAAGCGGGGGCCAACGTCCTGACTTTC
TRBD2,TRBV30,few,TRBJ2-2,CAWSGGLASNTGELFF,TGTGCCTGGAGTGGAGGACTAGCATCGAACACCGGGGAGCTGTTTTTT
TRBD2,TRBV4-2,.,TRBJ2-7,CASSQEVRLAGGSSYEQYF,TGTGCCAGCAGCCAAGAAGTGAGGCTAGCGGGGGGAAGCTCCTACGAGCAGTACTTC
.,TRBV12-3/TRBV12-4,few,TRBJ1-6,CASSLYQGSPLHF,TGTGCCAGCAGTTTATATCAGGGATCACCCCTCCACTTT
.,TRBV7-8,many,TRBJ1-3,CASSQRQSLSGNTIYF,TGTGCCAGCAGCCAACGACAGTCACTCTCTGGAAACACCATATATTTT
.,TRBV7-6,.,TRBJ2-7,CASSLGRAGGYSYEQYF,TGTGCCAGCAGCTTGGGAAGGGCAGGGGGGTATTCCTACGAGCAGTACTTC
.,TRBV6-1,many,TRBJ1-2,CASSEALRGRHGYTF,TGTGCCAGCAGTGAAGCCTTGCGGGGGAGGCATGGCTACACCTTC
.,TRBV7-4,few,TRBJ2-5,CASSSQGGGKETQYF,TGTGCCAGCAGCTCCCAGGGTGGGGGAAAAGAGACCCAGTACTTC
.,TRBV6-2/TRBV6-3,many,TRBJ2-7,CATIFGRGVREQYF,TGTGCCACGATATTCGGGAGAGGAGTGCGGGAGCAGTACTTC
.,TRBV7-9,few,TRBJ2-1,CASRLAVSSYNEQFF,TGTGCCAGCAGACTAGCAGTGAGTTCCTACAATGAGCAGTTCTTC
.,TRBV11-2,few,TRBJ2-5,CASSHRPSNGVTQYF,TGTGCCAGCAGCCACAGACCTTCGAACGGGGTGACCCAGTACTTC
.,TRBV5-6,few,TRBJ1-1,CASSLNGPEAFF,TGTGCCAGCAGCTTGAACGGTCCTGAAGCTTTCTTT